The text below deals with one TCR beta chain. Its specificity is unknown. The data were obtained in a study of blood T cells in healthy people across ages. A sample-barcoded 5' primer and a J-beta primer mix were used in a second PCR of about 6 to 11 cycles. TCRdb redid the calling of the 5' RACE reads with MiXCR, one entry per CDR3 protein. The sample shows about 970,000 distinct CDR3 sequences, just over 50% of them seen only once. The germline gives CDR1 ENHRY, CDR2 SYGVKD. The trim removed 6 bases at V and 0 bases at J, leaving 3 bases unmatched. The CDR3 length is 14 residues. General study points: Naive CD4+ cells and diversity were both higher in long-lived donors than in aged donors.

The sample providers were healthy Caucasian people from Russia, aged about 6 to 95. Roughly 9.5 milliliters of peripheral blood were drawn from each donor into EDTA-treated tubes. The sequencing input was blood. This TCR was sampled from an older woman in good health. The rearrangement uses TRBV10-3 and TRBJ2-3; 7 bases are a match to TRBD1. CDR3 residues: CAIRGQASTDTQYF. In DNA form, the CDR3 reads TGTGCCATCAGAGGACAGGCGAGCACAGATACGCAGTATTTT.